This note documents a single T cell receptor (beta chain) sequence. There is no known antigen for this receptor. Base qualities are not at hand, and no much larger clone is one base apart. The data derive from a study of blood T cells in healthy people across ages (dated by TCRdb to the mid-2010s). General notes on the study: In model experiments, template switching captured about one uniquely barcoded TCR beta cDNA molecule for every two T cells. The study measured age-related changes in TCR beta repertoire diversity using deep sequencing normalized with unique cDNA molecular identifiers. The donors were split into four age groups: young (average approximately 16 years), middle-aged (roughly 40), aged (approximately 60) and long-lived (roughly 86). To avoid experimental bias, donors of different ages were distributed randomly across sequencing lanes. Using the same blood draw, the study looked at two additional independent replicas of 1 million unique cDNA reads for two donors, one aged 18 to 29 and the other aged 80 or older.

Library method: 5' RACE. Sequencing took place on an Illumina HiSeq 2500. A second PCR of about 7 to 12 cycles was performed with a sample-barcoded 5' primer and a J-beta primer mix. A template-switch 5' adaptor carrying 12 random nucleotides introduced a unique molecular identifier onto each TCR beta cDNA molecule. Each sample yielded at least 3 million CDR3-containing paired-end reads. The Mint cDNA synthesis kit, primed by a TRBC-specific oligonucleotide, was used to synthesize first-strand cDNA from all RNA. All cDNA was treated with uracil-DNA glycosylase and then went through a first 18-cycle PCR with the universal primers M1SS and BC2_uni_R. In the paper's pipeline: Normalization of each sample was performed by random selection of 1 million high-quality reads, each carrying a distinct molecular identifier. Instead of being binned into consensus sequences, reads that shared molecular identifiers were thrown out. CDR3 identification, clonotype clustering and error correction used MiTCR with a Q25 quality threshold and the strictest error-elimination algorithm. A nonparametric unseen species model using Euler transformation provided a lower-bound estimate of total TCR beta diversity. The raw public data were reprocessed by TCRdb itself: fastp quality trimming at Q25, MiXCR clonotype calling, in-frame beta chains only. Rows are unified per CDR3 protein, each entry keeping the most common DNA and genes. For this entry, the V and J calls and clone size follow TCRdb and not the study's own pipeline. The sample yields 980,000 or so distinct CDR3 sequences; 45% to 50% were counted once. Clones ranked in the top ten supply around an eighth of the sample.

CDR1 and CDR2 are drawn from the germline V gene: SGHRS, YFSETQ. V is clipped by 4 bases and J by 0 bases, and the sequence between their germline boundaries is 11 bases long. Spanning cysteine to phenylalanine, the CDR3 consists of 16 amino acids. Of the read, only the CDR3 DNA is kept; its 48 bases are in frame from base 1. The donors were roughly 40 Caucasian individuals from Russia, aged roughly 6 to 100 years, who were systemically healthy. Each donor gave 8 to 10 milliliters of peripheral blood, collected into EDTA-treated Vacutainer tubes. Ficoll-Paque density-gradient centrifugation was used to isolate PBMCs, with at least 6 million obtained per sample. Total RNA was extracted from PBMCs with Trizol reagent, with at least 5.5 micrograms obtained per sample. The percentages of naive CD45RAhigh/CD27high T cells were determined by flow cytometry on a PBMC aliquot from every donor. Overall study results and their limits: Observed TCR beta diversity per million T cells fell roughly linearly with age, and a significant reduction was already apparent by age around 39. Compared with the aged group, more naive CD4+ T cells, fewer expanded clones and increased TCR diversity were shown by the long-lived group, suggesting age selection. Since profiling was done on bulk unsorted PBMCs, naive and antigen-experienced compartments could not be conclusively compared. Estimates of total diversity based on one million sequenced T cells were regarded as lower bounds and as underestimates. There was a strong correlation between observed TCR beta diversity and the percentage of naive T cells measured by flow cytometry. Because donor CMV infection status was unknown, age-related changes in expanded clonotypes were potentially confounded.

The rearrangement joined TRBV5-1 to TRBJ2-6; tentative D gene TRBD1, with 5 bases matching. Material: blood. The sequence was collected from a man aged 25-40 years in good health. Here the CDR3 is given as CASSKDTNSGANVLTF. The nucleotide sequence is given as TGCGCCAGCAGCAAGGACACCAACTCTGGGGCCAACGTCCTGACTTTC.